This TCR beta chain is from a study of T cell repertoires in cytomegalovirus infection. Looking at the study overall: It can be stated that public TCR beta signatures indicated CMV infection as well as a matching HLA type. The study, taken as a whole, reports: Ex vivo responses were dominated by HLA-C-restricted CMV-specific TCR beta clonotypes. Public TCR beta family frequency separated CMV-and-HLA carriers, including in an independent cohort.

Many counts were recorded for this clonotype. Its antigen remains unidentified. TCRdb processed the reads anew with MiXCR; each CDR3 protein has one entry. The table records hundreds of thousands of distinct CDR3 sequences, about a sixth of them present only once. CDR1 is SGHVS, CDR2 FNYEAQ, per germline. The CDR3 is made up of 17 amino acids. The V segment lost 2 bases and the J segment 2 bases; nucleotides outside the gene matches: 8. Specimen: PBMCs. The clonotype was recovered from a human donor in good health (CMV status not recorded). Some clones in this sample may be carry-over from other donors' samples. The chain has TRBV7-6 and TRBJ2-2, with 7 positions matching TRBD1. Here the CDR3 reads CASSLLAGTDNTGELFF. The CDR3 DNA reads as TGTGCCAGCAGCTTACTCGCCGGGACAGACAACACCGGGGAGCTGTTTTTT.